Shown below are 5 T cell receptor beta chains from a single sample sequenced in a study of cytomegalovirus exposure and HLA in healthy donors. The primer mix had 60 Vbeta and 13 Jbeta primers. Data came from immunoSEQ multiplex PCR; TCRdb stores just in-frame clones and leaves some out. This sample carries approximately 130,000 clones, almost 85% of them seen once, and the ten largest clones take approximately 3%. The sample consisted of PBMCs. These receptors were taken from a boy between 2 and 15 years old in good health and CMV-seronegative.

The CDR3 DNA reads as TGCGCCAGCAGCCAAGGGTGGGGACAGGGTGGCAATGAGCAGTTCTTC. This translates into CASSQGWGQGGNEQFF. The chain employs TRBV4-1 and TRBJ2-1; 9 bases fit TRBD1. V lost 1 base to trimming and J lost 6 bases; unmatched junction nucleotides: 7. Germline CDR1 MGHRA, CDR2 YSYEKL. This CDR3 region has 16 residues.

This clone was found a few times. The same CDR3 also results from other DNA sequences found in this sample. CDR3 nucleotide sequence: TGCAGCGTTGGACAGGGGTATGAAAAACTGTTTTTT. Amino acids: CSVGQGYEKLFF. The V gene is TRBV29-1, the J gene TRBJ1-4, with 8 positions matching TRBD1. Germline values: CDR1 SQVTM, CDR2 ANQGSEA. The CDR3 runs to 12 residues. J lost 6 bases, V lost 4 bases, and 1 base had no gene match.

The chain uses TRBV7-9 and TRBJ2-1; 9 bases fit TRBD2. The germline V gene has CDR1 SEHNR and CDR2 FQNEAQ (reference sequence). CDR3 length: 16 residues. Unmatched junction bases numbered 9, after V lost 2 bases and J lost 7 bases. The DNA for the CDR3 is TGTGCCAGCAGCTTAAATTGGGCGGGGGGGCAAAATGAGCAGTTCTTC. Residues: CASSLNWAGGQNEQFF.

This clone has a single count. The chain combines TRBV6-6 with TRBJ2-5; 7 bases map to TRBD2. The J segment lost 7 bases and the V segment lost 2 bases, leaving 4 bases of the junction unmatched. Germline V gene sequence: CDR1 MNHNY, CDR2 SVGAGI (reference sequence). The CDR3 sequence is 13 residues long. CDR3 sequence: CASSYGSGGTQYF. The CDR3 nucleotides read TGTGCCAGCAGTTACGGGTCGGGGGGGACCCAGTACTTC.

Here the CDR3 DNA reads TGTGCCAGCAGTTTACGCCCGGGTTGGAACTATGGCTACACCTTC. It codes for CASSLRPGWNYGYTF. The chain links TRBV27 to TRBJ1-2; unclear D gene. Per germline, CDR1 MNHEY and CDR2 SMNVEV (reference sequence). The CDR3 sequence is 15 residues long. The ends were cut back, 2 bases at V and 2 bases at J, with 12 bases in the middle.